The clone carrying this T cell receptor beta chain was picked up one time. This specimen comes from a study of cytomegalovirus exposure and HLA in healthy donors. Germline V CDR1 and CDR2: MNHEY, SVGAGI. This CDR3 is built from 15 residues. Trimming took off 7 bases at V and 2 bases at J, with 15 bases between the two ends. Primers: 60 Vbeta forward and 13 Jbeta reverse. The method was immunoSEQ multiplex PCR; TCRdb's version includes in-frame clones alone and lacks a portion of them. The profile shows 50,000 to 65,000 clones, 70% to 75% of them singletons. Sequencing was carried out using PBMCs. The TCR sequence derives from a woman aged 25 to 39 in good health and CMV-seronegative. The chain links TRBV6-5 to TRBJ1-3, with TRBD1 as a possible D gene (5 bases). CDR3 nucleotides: TGTGCCAGCACCATCTCCCGGGGGACTGGAAACACCATATATTTT. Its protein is CASTISRGTGNTIYF.